This T cell receptor (beta chain) appears in the sequencing data of a study of cytomegalovirus exposure and HLA in healthy donors. Study results and caveats: Differences between HLA loci emerged in a later analysis of TCR association rates, with DRB1 most and HLA-C fewest. The CMV antigen specificity of a few CMV-associated chains was confirmed through in vitro analysis.

This CDR3 has 12 residues. Trimming took off 3 bases at V and 2 bases at J, with 3 bases between the two ends. The germline gives CDR1 SGHTA, CDR2 FQGNSA. This clone has just a few counts. Its antigen is unknown. This same CDR3 is encoded by further DNA sequences in the sample. 13 Jbeta primers and 60 Vbeta primers were used for the PCR. Here immunoSEQ multiplex PCR was the method, and the copy in TCRdb shows in-frame clones only, minus some. The sample records about 180,000 clones, 70% to 75% being singletons. This TCR came from a male donor in good health and CMV-seronegative. The gene calls are TRBV7-2 and TRBJ2-3; D call uncertain. The sample consisted of PBMCs. The CDR3 DNA reads TGTGCCAGCAGCTTGTACACAGATACGCAGTATTTT. It yields the protein CASSLYTDTQYF.